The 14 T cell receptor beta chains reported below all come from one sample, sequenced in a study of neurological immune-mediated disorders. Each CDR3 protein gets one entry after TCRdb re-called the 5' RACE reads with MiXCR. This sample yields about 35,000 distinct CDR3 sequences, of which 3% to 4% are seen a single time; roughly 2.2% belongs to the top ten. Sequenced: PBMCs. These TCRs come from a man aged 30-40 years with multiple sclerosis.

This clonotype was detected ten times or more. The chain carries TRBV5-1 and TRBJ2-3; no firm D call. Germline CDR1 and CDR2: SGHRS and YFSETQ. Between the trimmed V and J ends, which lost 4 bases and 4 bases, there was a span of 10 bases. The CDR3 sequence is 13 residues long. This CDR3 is CASSEKWSDTQYF. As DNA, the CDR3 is TGCGCCAGCAGCGAGAAGTGGTCAGATACGCAGTATTTT.

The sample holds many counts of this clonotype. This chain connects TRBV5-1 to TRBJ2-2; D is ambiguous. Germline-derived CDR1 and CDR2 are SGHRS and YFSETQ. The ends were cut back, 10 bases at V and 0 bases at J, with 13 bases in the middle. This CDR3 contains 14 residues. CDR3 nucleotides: TGCGCCGGCCGTTGGGCAGCGAACACCGGGGAGCTGTTTTTT. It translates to CAGRWAANTGELFF. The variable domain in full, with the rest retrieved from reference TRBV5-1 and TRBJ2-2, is KAGVTQTPRYLIKTRGQQVTLSCSPISGHRSVSWYQQTPGQGLQFLFEYFSETQRNKGNFPGRFSGRQFSNSRSEMNVSTLELGDSALYLCAGRWAANTGELFFGEGSRLTVL.

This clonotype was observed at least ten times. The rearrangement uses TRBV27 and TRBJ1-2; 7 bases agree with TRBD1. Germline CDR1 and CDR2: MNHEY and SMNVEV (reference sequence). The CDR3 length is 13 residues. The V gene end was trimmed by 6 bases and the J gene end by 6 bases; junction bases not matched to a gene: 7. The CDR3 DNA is TGTGCCAGCAGGAATACCGGACAGGATGGCTACACCTTC. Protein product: CASRNTGQDGYTF.

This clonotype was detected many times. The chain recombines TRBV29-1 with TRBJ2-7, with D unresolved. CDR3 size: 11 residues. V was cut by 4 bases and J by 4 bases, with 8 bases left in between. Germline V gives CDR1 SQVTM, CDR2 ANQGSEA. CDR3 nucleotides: TGCAGCGTTGCGTCGACTTACGAGCAGTACTTC. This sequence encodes CSVASTYEQYF.

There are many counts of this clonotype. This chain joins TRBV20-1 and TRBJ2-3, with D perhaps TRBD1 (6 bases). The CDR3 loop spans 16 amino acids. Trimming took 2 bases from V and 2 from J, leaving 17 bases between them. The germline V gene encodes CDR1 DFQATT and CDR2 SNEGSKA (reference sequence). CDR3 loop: CSARFWQGQITDTQYF. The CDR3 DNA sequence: TGCAGTGCTAGATTTTGGCAGGGGCAAATCACAGATACGCAGTATTTT.

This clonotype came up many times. CDR3 DNA: TGTGCCAGCAGCCGCGGTAATGAGCAGTACTTC. Its translation: CASSRGNEQYF. The J gene is TRBJ2-7, the V gene TRBV7-9, with unresolved D. The CDR3 runs 11 residues. Germline assignment: CDR1 SEHNR and CDR2 FQNEAQ (reference sequence). V lost 5 bases and J 7 bases, leaving 9 bases between the germline ends.

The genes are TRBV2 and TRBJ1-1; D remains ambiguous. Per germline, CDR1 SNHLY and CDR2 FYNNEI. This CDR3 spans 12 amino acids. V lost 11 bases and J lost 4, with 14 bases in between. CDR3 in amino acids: CAQWVAGTEAFF. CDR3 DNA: TGTGCCCAGTGGGTAGCGGGCACTGAAGCTTTCTTT. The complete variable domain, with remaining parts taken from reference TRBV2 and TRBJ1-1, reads EPEVTQTPSHQVTQMGQEVILRCVPISNHLYFYWYRQILGQKVEFLVSFYNNEISEKSEIFDDQFSVERPDGSNFTLKIRSTKLEDSAMYFCAQWVAGTEAFFGQGTRLTVV.

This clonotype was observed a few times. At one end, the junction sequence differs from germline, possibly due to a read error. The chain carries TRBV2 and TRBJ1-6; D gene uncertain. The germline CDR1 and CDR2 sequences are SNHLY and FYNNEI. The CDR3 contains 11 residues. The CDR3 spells CASSDNSPLNF. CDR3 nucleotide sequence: TGTGCCAGCAGTGACAATTCACCCCTCAACTTT. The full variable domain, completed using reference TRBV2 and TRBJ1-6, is EPEVTQTPSHQVTQMGQEVILRCVPISNHLYFYWYRQILGQKVEFLVSFYNNEISEKSEIFDDQFSVERPDGSNFTLKIRSTKLEDSAMYFCASSDNSPLNFGNGTRLTVT.

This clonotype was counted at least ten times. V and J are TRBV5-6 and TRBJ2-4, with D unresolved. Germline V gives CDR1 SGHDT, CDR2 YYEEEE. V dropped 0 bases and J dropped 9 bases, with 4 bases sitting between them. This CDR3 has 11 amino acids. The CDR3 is CASSLEGIQYF. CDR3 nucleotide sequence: TGTGCCAGCAGCTTGGAAGGCATTCAGTACTTC.

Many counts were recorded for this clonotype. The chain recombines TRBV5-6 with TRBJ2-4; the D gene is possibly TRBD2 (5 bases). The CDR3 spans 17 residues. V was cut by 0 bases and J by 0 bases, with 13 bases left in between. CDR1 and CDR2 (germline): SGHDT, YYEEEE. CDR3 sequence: CASSLVGGAIAKNIQYF. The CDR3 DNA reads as TGTGCCAGCAGCTTGGTTGGAGGAGCTATAGCCAAAAACATTCAGTACTTC.

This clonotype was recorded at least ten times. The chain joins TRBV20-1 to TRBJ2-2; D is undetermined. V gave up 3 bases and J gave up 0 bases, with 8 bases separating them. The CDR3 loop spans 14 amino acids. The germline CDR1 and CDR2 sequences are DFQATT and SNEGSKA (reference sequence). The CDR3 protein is CSASRQTNTGELFF. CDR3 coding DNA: TGCAGTGCTAGCCGCCAGACGAACACCGGGGAGCTGTTTTTT.

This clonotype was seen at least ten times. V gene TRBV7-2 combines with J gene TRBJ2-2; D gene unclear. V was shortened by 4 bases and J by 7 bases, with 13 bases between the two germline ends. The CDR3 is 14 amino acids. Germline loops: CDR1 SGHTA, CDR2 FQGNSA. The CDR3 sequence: CASSSLVRNGELFF. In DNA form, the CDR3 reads TGTGCCAGCAGCTCCCTAGTCCGGAACGGGGAGCTGTTTTTT.

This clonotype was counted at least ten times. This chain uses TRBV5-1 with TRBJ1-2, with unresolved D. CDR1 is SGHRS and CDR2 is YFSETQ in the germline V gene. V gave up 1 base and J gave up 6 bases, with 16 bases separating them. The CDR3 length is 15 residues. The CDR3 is CASSLYRRTADGYTF. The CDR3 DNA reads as TGCGCCAGCAGCTTGTATCGGCGGACGGCCGATGGCTACACCTTC.

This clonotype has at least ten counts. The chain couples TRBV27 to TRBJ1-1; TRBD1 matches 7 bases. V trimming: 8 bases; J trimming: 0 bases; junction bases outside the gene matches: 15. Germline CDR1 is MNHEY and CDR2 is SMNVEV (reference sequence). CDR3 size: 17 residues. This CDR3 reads CASGNRDRVLMNTEAFF. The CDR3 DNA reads TGTGCCAGCGGCAACCGGGACAGAGTCCTAATGAACACTGAAGCTTTCTTT.